This T cell receptor beta chain was found in a study of blood T cells in healthy people across ages. General observations from the study: Significant beta diversity loss was already apparent by age about 39, declining roughly linearly. Estimated diversity across one million T cells was deemed an underestimate.

Each sample had at least 7 million PBMCs isolated. The CDR3 is made up of 15 amino acids. Trimming left V 0 bases short and J 7 bases short, with 14 bases between. Germline V gene data show CDR1 as SGHRS and CDR2 as YFSETQ. The authors ran a second PCR of 7 to 11 cycles using a sample-barcoded 5' primer and a J-beta primer mix. TCRdb re-derived calls from the 5' RACE reads in MiXCR, one entry per CDR3 protein. In the table there are about 1,600,000 distinct CDR3 sequences, roughly 45% of which are singletons. This clonotype was picked up a small number of times. What it recognizes is unknown. Sample: blood. The chain employs TRBV5-1 and TRBJ2-1; no definite D call. This clonotype originated in a woman under 30 in good health. The CDR3 protein is CASSLEVILENEQFF. Written as DNA, the CDR3 is TGCGCCAGCAGCTTGGAAGTGATATTGGAGAATGAGCAGTTCTTC.